The 22 T cell receptor beta chains below come from one sample, sequenced in a study of cytomegalovirus exposure and HLA in healthy donors (dated by TCRdb to between 2016 and 2019). Library construction relied on the immunoSEQ multiplex PCR assay. For the multiplex PCR, a mixture combining 60 forward primers for TCR Vbeta segments and 13 reverse primers for TCR Jbeta segments was used. As stored in TCRdb, this immuneACCESS dataset retains in-frame rearrangements with V and J assigned. A fraction of the clones does not appear; measured against another copy, unresolved V genes explain less than half of the discrepancy, and the remainder lacks a known reason. The sample table shows about 150,000 clones, and roughly 75% are seen once. The top ten clones comprise approximately 11% of the sample. Material for sequencing was PBMCs. The receptors were sampled from a man between 18 and 29 years old in good health and CMV-seropositive.

This chain uses TRBV2 with TRBJ2-7; D possibly corresponds to TRBD1 (6 bases). Germline V lookup: CDR1 SNHLY, CDR2 FYNNEI. The CDR3 has 12 amino acids. The V gene lost 5 bases and the J gene lost 9 bases, with 14 bases spanning the gap. As DNA, the CDR3 is TGTGCCAGCAGTTCATCAGGGGCCCCGCAGTACTTC. Translation: CASSSSGAPQYF.

V gene TRBV14 combines with J gene TRBJ2-5, with D unclear. This CDR3 is built from 12 residues. Looked up from germline, CDR1 is SGHDN and CDR2 is FVKESK. With 4 bases removed from V and 5 bases from J, the gap between germline ends came to 8 bases. CDR3 sequence (DNA): TGTGCCAGCAGCCCCCTCGGTGAGACCCAGTACTTC. Translation: CASSPLGETQYF.

The chain recombines TRBV30 with TRBJ2-7, with 8 bases matching TRBD2. Germline CDR1 reads GTSNPN; CDR2 reads SVGIG (reference sequence). Trimming removed 2 bases from V and 1 base from J; junction bases left unmatched: 4. The CDR3 covers 14 residues. CDR3 bases: TGTGCCTGGAGTCGGGGGGGTACTTCCTACGAGCAGTACTTC. Translated, it gives CAWSRGGTSYEQYF.

With regard to this clone: The junction and the germline gene differ at one end; a read error may be behind it. This sequence joins TRBV7-9 and TRBJ1-4, with D perhaps matching TRBD1 (6 bases). The germline CDR1 and CDR2 sequences are SEHNR and FQNEAQ (reference sequence). The CDR3 is made up of 17 amino acids. Here the CDR3 reads CSSSLPQGRARDEKLFF. CDR3 in DNA: TGTTCCAGCAGCTTACCCCAGGGGAGGGCGAGGGATGAAAAACTGTTTTTT.

The chain uses TRBV20-1 and TRBJ2-1, with D uncertain. The CDR3 has 11 residues. Trimming removed 2 bases at V and 10 bases at J, with 9 bases between. The germline V gene has CDR1 DFQATT and CDR2 SNEGSKA (reference sequence). CDR3 sequence: CSARFSGEQFF. In DNA, the CDR3 is TGCAGTGCTAGATTTTCAGGAGAGCAGTTCTTC.

The rearrangement joins TRBV9 to TRBJ1-3, with 8 bases matching TRBD1. Germline CDR1 SGDLS, CDR2 YYNGEE. The CDR3 sequence is 13 residues long. Trimming removed 3 bases from V and 4 bases from J; junction bases left unmatched: 0. CDR3 residues: CASSGTGGNTIYF. In nucleotides, the CDR3 is TGTGCCAGCAGCGGGACAGGGGGAAACACCATATATTTT.

The chain uses TRBV7-9 and TRBJ1-1; 8 nucleotides line up with TRBD1. There are 14 residues in the CDR3. Germline assignment: CDR1 SEHNR and CDR2 FQNEAQ (reference sequence). The J segment lost 8 bases and the V segment lost 2 bases, leaving 7 bases of the junction unmatched. The DNA of the CDR3 is TGTGCCAGCAGCTTATTTGTGACAGGGGACGAAGCTTTCTTT. This sequence encodes CASSLFVTGDEAFF.

This chain links TRBV25-1 with TRBJ2-5; the D is unclear. The assigned J gene may be wrong: the sequence end matches TRBJ2-7 better. CDR3 length equals 15 residues. Germline assignment: CDR1 MGHDK and CDR2 SYGVNS. This CDR3 is CASSEWMGASYEQYF. Written as DNA, the CDR3 is TGTGCCAGCAGTGAATGGATGGGCGCCTCCTACGAGCAGTACTTC.

This clone was seen once. V usage is TRBV27 and J usage is TRBJ1-4; weak D call: TRBD1 (5 bases). The CDR3 spans 14 residues. Germline V CDR1 and CDR2: MNHEY, SMNVEV (reference sequence). Deletions cut 2 bases from V and 8 bases from J, with 12 bases between. CDR3 region: CASSLERGGEKLFF. CDR3 nucleotide sequence: TGTGCCAGCAGTTTAGAAAGGGGAGGGGAAAAACTGTTTTTT.

This clone has just a few counts. V and J are TRBV13 and TRBJ2-7, with no clear D. V lost 5 bases, J lost 2 bases, and 13 bases lay in between. Germline assignment: CDR1 PRHDT and CDR2 FYEKMQ (reference sequence). This CDR3 is built from 14 residues. The CDR3 loop is CASSLRSLTYEQYF. The CDR3 nucleotides are TGTGCCAGCAGCCTACGAAGCCTTACCTACGAGCAGTACTTC.

V is TRBV18 and J is TRBJ1-1; 7 bases line up with TRBD1. The CDR3 contains 12 residues. V lost 4 bases and J lost 7; bases outside the gene matches: 3. Looked up from germline, CDR1 is KGHSH and CDR2 is LQKENI. This CDR3 reads CASSRRDSEAFF. The CDR3 nucleotides are TGTGCCAGCTCACGCCGGGACAGTGAAGCTTTCTTT.

CDR3 in amino acids: CASSPGSYSKDTQYF. In nucleotides, the CDR3 is TGTGCCAGCAGTCCGGGATCATACTCCAAGGATACGCAGTATTTT. V usage is TRBV27 and J usage is TRBJ2-3; D is possibly TRBD2 (5 bases). CDR3 length: 15 amino acids. The germline CDR1 and CDR2 sequences are MNHEY and SMNVEV (reference sequence). The V gene lost 5 bases and the J gene lost 6 bases, with 18 bases spanning the gap.

The V and J genes are TRBV13 and TRBJ2-1; no reliable D call. V was trimmed by 10 bases and J by 0 bases, leaving 13 bases between them. The CDR3 is made up of 14 amino acids. Germline-derived CDR1 and CDR2 are PRHDT and FYEKMQ (reference sequence). The DNA for the CDR3 is TGTGCCACCAGTCGAGGAAGCTCCTACAATGAGCAGTTCTTC. This encodes CATSRGSSYNEQFF.

The genes are TRBV19 and TRBJ2-1, with D perhaps matching TRBD2 (6 bases). Germline V gene lookup returns CDR1 LNHDA and CDR2 SQIVND (reference sequence). V was trimmed by 7 bases and J by 8 bases, leaving 9 bases between them. CDR3 length: 11 residues. CDR3 amino acids: CASTRGDEQFF. CDR3 coding DNA: TGTGCCAGTACTCGCGGGGATGAGCAGTTCTTC.

This rearrangement joins TRBV28 to TRBJ2-1; TRBD2 agrees at 14 bases. The CDR3 loop spans 19 amino acids. Looked up from germline, CDR1 is MDHEN and CDR2 is SYDVKM. After removal of 1 base from V and 2 bases from J, the junction contained 7 bases not matched to a gene. In DNA, the CDR3 is TGTGCCAGCAGTTTATATGGGACTAGCGGGAGTCAGGCCTACAATGAGCAGTTCTTC. Amino acid sequence: CASSLYGTSGSQAYNEQFF. Drawing the rest from reference TRBV28 and TRBJ2-1, the complete variable domain is DVKVTQSSRYLVKRTGEKVFLECVQDMDHENMFWYRQDPGLGLRLIYFSYDVKMKEKGDIPEGYSVSREKKERFSLILESASTNQTSMYLCASSLYGTSGSQAYNEQFFGPGTRLTVL.

J is TRBJ2-1 and V is TRBV27, with D unclear. The CDR3 totals 15 residues. Germline V CDR1 and CDR2: MNHEY, SMNVEV (reference sequence). The V end lost 7 bases, the J end lost 0 bases, and 13 bases lay between the germline ends. The CDR3 bases are TGTGCCAGCAACGGAGCAGAGAGCTCCTACAATGAGCAGTTCTTC. Its translation: CASNGAESSYNEQFF.

The chain combines TRBV27 with TRBJ2-1; no definite D call. CDR1 is MNHEY and CDR2 is SMNVEV in the germline V gene (reference sequence). The CDR3 totals 15 residues. With 2 bases removed from V and 2 bases from J, the gap between germline ends came to 10 bases. The CDR3, as DNA: TGTGCCAGCAGTTTAGTTTCCACTGCCTACAATGAGCAGTTCTTC. This translates into CASSLVSTAYNEQFF.

This clone showed up just once. The V and J genes are TRBV2 and TRBJ1-6, with TRBD1 matching over 9 bases. Looked up from germline, CDR1 is SNHLY and CDR2 is FYNNEI. The CDR3 length is 16 residues. The V and J ends lost 6 bases and 9 bases, in that order; junction bases with no gene match: 12. The CDR3 loop is CASSFETGGAGSPLHF. The DNA of the CDR3 is TGTGCCAGCAGCTTTGAGACAGGGGGGGCGGGTTCACCCCTCCACTTT.

V is TRBV6-6 and J is TRBJ2-7, with TRBD1 as a possible D gene (6 bases). CDR1 is MNHNY and CDR2 is SVGAGI in the germline V gene (reference sequence). The CDR3 spans 16 residues. V gave up 0 bases and J gave up 2 bases, with 14 bases separating them. The CDR3 nucleotides read TGTGCCAGCAGTTACTCGATGGCGACAGGTACCTACGAGCAGTACTTC. As protein: CASSYSMATGTYEQYF.

This clone was seen only a few times. The J gene is TRBJ2-6, the V gene TRBV27; D perhaps matches TRBD1 (6 bases). V was shortened by 1 base and J by 2 bases, with 12 bases between the two germline ends. CDR3 length: 17 amino acids. Germline CDR1 MNHEY, CDR2 SMNVEV (reference sequence). CDR3 amino acids: CASSLFRQGPGANVLTF. The CDR3 coding sequence is TGTGCCAGCAGTTTATTCCGGCAGGGGCCTGGGGCCAACGTCCTGACTTTC.

This clone was detected once. J is TRBJ1-4 and V is TRBV15, with TRBD1 as a possible D gene (5 bases). Looked up from germline, CDR1 is LNHNV and CDR2 is YYDKDF (reference sequence). CDR3 size: 15 residues. V lost 0 bases and J 5 bases, leaving 10 bases between the germline ends. CDR3 DNA: TGTGCCACCAGCAGAGATTACTCAGGGAATGAAAAACTGTTTTTT. Its translation is CATSRDYSGNEKLFF.

The J gene is TRBJ1-4, the V gene TRBV2; 8 positions agree with TRBD1. This CDR3 contains 15 residues. Germline values: CDR1 SNHLY, CDR2 FYNNEI. Losses at the gene ends were 6 bases for V and 5 bases for J; bases not matched to a gene: 8. CDR3 in amino acids: CASSFGTGRNEKLFF. In DNA form, the CDR3 reads TGTGCCAGCAGCTTTGGGACAGGCCGGAATGAAAAACTGTTTTTT.